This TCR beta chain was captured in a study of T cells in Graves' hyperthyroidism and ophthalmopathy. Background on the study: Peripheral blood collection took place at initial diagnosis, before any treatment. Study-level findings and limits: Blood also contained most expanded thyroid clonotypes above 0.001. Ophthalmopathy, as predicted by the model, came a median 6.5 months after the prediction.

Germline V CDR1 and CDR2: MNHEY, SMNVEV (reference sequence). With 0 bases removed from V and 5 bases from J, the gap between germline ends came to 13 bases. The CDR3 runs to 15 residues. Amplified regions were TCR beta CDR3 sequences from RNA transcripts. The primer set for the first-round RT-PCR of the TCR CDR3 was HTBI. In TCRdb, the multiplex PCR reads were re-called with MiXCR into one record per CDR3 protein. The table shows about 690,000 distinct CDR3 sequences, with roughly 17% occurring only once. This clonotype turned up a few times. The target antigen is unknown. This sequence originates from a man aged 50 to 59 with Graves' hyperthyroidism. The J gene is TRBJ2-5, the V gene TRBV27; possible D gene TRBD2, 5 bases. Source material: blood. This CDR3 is CASSLSLGSGETQYF. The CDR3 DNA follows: TGTGCCAGCAGTTTATCTCTGGGATCGGGGGAGACCCAGTACTTC.